This entry lists 32 T cell receptor beta chains sequenced from one sample in a study of blood T cell repertoires in COVID-19. Produced via immunoSEQ multiplex PCR; TCRdb's table is partial and in-frame only. The repertoire holds over 100,000 clones, around four fifths seen once, with 7% to 9.5% in the top ten. Sequenced material: peripheral blood. The receptors derive from a man between 65 and 85 years old with acute or convalescent COVID-19.

V and J are TRBV2 and TRBJ2-6; D gene ambiguous. Trimming left V 6 bases short and J 0 bases short, with 3 bases between. The germline V gene encodes CDR1 SNHLY and CDR2 FYNNEI. This CDR3 comprises 13 residues. CDR3 amino acids: CASRSSGANVLTF. The CDR3 coding sequence is TGTGCCAGCAGGAGCTCTGGGGCCAACGTCCTGACTTTC.

About this clone itself: Other DNA sequences in the same sample also yield this CDR3. The chain uses TRBV9 and TRBJ2-3; tentatively, D is TRBD2 (5 bases). Germline CDR1 SGDLS, CDR2 YYNGEE. The CDR3 runs to 13 residues. V was shortened by 4 bases and J by 0 bases, with 6 bases between the two germline ends. The CDR3 spells CASSSGSTDTQYF. The CDR3 nucleotides read TGTGCCAGCAGCTCGGGGAGCACAGATACGCAGTATTTT.

This rearrangement joins TRBV5-1 to TRBJ2-7, with TRBD1 matching over 9 bases. The CDR3 totals 14 residues. The germline gives CDR1 SGHRS, CDR2 YFSETQ. Trimming cost V 2 bases and J 7 bases; bases outside gene matches: 7. CDR3 in DNA: TGCGCCAGCAGCTTACAGGGGGCTCCGGCGGAGCAGTACTTC. Translating gives CASSLQGAPAEQYF.

V usage is TRBV4-2 and J usage is TRBJ2-7, with 7 bases matching TRBD2. The V segment lost 4 bases and the J segment 2 bases; nucleotides outside the gene matches: 11. The CDR3 runs 16 residues. Germline CDR1 is LGHNA and CDR2 is YNFKEQ. The CDR3 nucleotides are TGTGCCAGCAGCCGCGTCCTGGCGGGGGATCCCTACGAGCAGTACTTC. This encodes CASSRVLAGDPYEQYF.

Only one count was recorded for this clone. V is TRBV28 and J is TRBJ2-7; TRBD2 matches 11 bases. Trimming cost V 7 bases and J 4 bases; bases outside gene matches: 9. Germline V gives CDR1 MDHEN, CDR2 SYDVKM. The CDR3 sequence is 15 residues long. The CDR3 DNA is TGTGCCAGCACCGTAGCGGGAGGGCCCTCTTACGAGCAGTACTTC. It specifies CASTVAGGPSYEQYF.

This clone has only one observation. The chain couples TRBV19 to TRBJ2-7; D perhaps matches TRBD1 (6 bases). This CDR3 comprises 15 residues. V gave up 4 bases and J gave up 7 bases, with 20 bases separating them. Germline CDR1 and CDR2: LNHDA and SQIVND (reference sequence). Here the CDR3 DNA reads TGTGCCAGTAGTAGTGATGCACCCAGGGGACGGGAGCAGTACTTC. Residues: CASSSDAPRGREQYF.

The chain employs TRBV10-3 and TRBJ1-2; 7 bases fit TRBD1. CDR1 and CDR2 (germline): ENHRY, SYGVKD. The V and J ends lost 3 bases and 13 bases, in that order; junction bases with no gene match: 17. The length of the CDR3 is 15 residues. The CDR3: CAISDPGKVTGRFTF. The CDR3 DNA follows: TGTGCCATCAGTGACCCAGGAAAGGTGACAGGGCGGTTCACCTTC.

The CDR3 region is CASSEQASGITDTQYF. The CDR3 DNA sequence: TGTGCCAGCAGTGAACAGGCTAGCGGGATTACAGATACGCAGTATTTT. This chain joins TRBV6-1 and TRBJ2-3; TRBD2 matches at 9 bases. The V segment lost 2 bases and the J segment 3 bases; nucleotides outside the gene matches: 6. The CDR3 is made up of 16 amino acids. Per germline, CDR1 MNHNS and CDR2 SASEGT.

For the CDR3, the DNA is TGTGCCAGCAGTGAAGCAAGGCAGGGTGGAGGCTACACCTTC. It encodes CASSEARQGGGYTF. V and J are TRBV2 and TRBJ1-2; D perhaps matches TRBD1 (5 bases). Per germline, CDR1 SNHLY and CDR2 FYNNEI. The CDR3 loop spans 14 amino acids. V lost 0 bases, J lost 8 bases, and 13 bases lay in between.

The CDR3 coding sequence is TGTGCCAGCAGTGAATACGGTAGCGGGAGGTCCACAGATACGCAGTATTTT. This codes for CASSEYGSGRSTDTQYF. The chain employs TRBV25-1 and TRBJ2-3, with 10 bases fitting TRBD2. Trimming at V came to 0 bases and at J to 2 bases, leaving 5 bases not matched to a gene. CDR1 is MGHDK and CDR2 is SYGVNS in the germline V gene. The CDR3 has 17 residues.

This clone has just a few counts. The J gene is TRBJ1-2, the V gene TRBV27; 8 nucleotides align to TRBD1. The trim removed 6 bases at V and 6 bases at J, leaving 9 bases unmatched. Germline CDR1 MNHEY, CDR2 SMNVEV (reference sequence). The CDR3 extends over 14 amino acids. The CDR3 loop reads CASRNRQGLNGYTF. Written as DNA, the CDR3 is TGTGCCAGCAGAAACAGACAGGGGTTAAATGGCTACACCTTC.

The chain combines TRBV28 with TRBJ1-2; no definite D call. V lost 5 bases and J lost 2, with 12 bases in between. CDR1 is MDHEN and CDR2 is SYDVKM in the germline V gene. The CDR3 is 14 residues long. CDR3 loop: CASSVMTNNYGYTF. CDR3 DNA: TGTGCCAGCAGTGTTATGACAAACAACTATGGCTACACCTTC.

The rearrangement links TRBV30 to TRBJ2-3; TRBD1 matches 8 bases. The germline V gene encodes CDR1 GTSNPN and CDR2 SVGIG (reference sequence). This CDR3 is 13 amino acids long. With 5 bases clipped from V and 1 base from J, the junction kept 2 bases outside the gene matches. CDR3 DNA sequence: TGTGCCTGGGCGGACAGGGGCACAGATACGCAGTATTTT. Translating gives CAWADRGTDTQYF.

J is TRBJ2-1 and V is TRBV2; no reliable D call. Germline V gene lookup returns CDR1 SNHLY and CDR2 FYNNEI. CDR3 length: 11 residues. Trimming stripped 7 bases from V and 12 bases from J, with 13 bases between. CDR3 loop: CASTPKRVQFF. The DNA of the CDR3 is TGTGCCAGCACACCGAAGAGAGTGCAGTTCTTC.

The chain couples TRBV2 to TRBJ1-2; tentative D call: TRBD1 (6 bases). V was pared by 4 bases and J by 6 bases, with 12 bases between. Germline V gene data show CDR1 as SNHLY and CDR2 as FYNNEI. The CDR3 has 13 residues. CDR3 in amino acids: CASSVRGLDGYTF. Written as DNA, the CDR3 is TGTGCCAGCAGTGTTAGGGGGTTAGATGGCTACACCTTC.

This rearrangement joins TRBV6-5 to TRBJ1-1; possible D gene TRBD1, 6 bases. Trimming stripped 6 bases from V and 9 bases from J, with 20 bases between. The CDR3 has 14 residues. The germline V gene encodes CDR1 MNHEY and CDR2 SVGAGI. CDR3 bases: TGTGCCAGCAGAAACAGCCACGGACAGTCCAAAGCTTTCTTT. Amino acid sequence: CASRNSHGQSKAFF.

This clone was recorded a few times. V and J are TRBV6-1 and TRBJ2-1; 9 positions match TRBD1. CDR3 length equals 16 residues. J lost 6 bases, V lost 4 bases, and 10 bases had no gene match. Germline loops: CDR1 MNHNS, CDR2 SASEGT. The CDR3 reads CASSGVDRGSGNEQFF. CDR3 DNA: TGTGCCAGCAGTGGGGTCGACAGGGGGTCCGGCAATGAGCAGTTCTTC.

This clone showed up just a few times. The chain is built from TRBV19 and TRBJ1-4; 7 nucleotides align to TRBD1. Trimming at V came to 8 bases and at J to 3 bases, leaving 3 bases not matched to a gene. The CDR3 length is 13 residues. Per the germline V gene, CDR1 is LNHDA and CDR2 is SQIVND (reference sequence). CDR3 sequence reads: CASGQASNEKLFF. CDR3 DNA sequence: TGTGCCAGTGGACAGGCATCTAATGAAAAACTGTTTTTT.

The chain's CDR3 is CAISESPSNFQPQHF. CDR3 DNA: TGTGCCATCAGTGAGTCGCCGTCAAACTTTCAGCCCCAGCATTTT. The chain employs TRBV10-3 and TRBJ1-5; the D is unclear. Trimming cost V 0 bases and J 6 bases, with 12 bases left between them. The germline CDR1 and CDR2 sequences are ENHRY and SYGVKD. This CDR3 is 15 amino acids long.

The chain couples TRBV6-6 to TRBJ2-1, with 14 positions matching TRBD2. V shed 6 bases, J shed 9 bases, and the junction held 10 bases outside the gene matches. The CDR3 is 16 residues long. Germline V gene lookup returns CDR1 MNHNY and CDR2 SVGAGI (reference sequence). Written as DNA, the CDR3 is TGTGCCAGCAGCAGGGTAGGGACTAGCGGGAGCTTTGAGCAGTTCTTC. Its translation is CASSRVGTSGSFEQFF.

The chain joins TRBV20-1 to TRBJ2-5; perhaps TRBD1 as D (5 bases). There are 11 residues in the CDR3. Trimming shortened V by 4 bases and J by 7 bases, and 10 bases separated the two germline ends. Germline V lookup: CDR1 DFQATT, CDR2 SNEGSKA (reference sequence). CDR3 protein: CSANGRGTQYF. The CDR3 DNA follows: TGCAGTGCTAACGGAAGGGGGACCCAGTACTTC.

The chain recombines TRBV5-4 with TRBJ2-7; D might be TRBD2 (6 bases). The CDR3 consists of 14 residues. Trimming removed 3 bases from V and 0 bases from J, with 10 bases in between. Germline CDR1 SGHNT, CDR2 YYREEE (reference sequence). The CDR3 nucleotides are TGTGCCAGCAGCTCTCTAGCGAGCTCCTACGAGCAGTACTTC. Protein product: CASSSLASSYEQYF.

The chain joins TRBV5-1 to TRBJ2-3, with 7 bases that match TRBD1. The V segment lost 0 bases and the J segment 0 bases; nucleotides outside the gene matches: 4. CDR1 SGHRS and CDR2 YFSETQ come from the germline V gene. The CDR3 runs to 16 residues. This chain's CDR3 is CASSLGQGISTDTQYF. The CDR3 DNA follows: TGCGCCAGCAGCTTGGGACAGGGCATTAGCACAGATACGCAGTATTTT.

This chain uses TRBV4-1 with TRBJ2-7; TRBD1 matches 10 bases. V trimming: 3 bases; J trimming: 2 bases; junction bases outside the gene matches: 4. Germline V lookup: CDR1 MGHRA, CDR2 YSYEKL. This CDR3 region has 15 residues. This CDR3 reads CASSHSGTGAYEQYF. DNA for the CDR3: TGCGCCAGCAGCCATTCCGGGACAGGGGCCTACGAGCAGTACTTC.

The chain combines TRBV6-5 with TRBJ1-3; D unclear. The germline V and J ends were trimmed by 4 bases and 3 bases, with 16 bases remaining between them. This CDR3 comprises 16 residues. Germline-derived CDR1 and CDR2 are MNHEY and SVGAGI. CDR3 sequence: CASSSSLGGGGNTIYF. CDR3 nucleotide sequence: TGTGCCAGCAGTTCCTCCTTGGGAGGTGGTGGAAACACCATATATTTT.

The rearrangement links TRBV12-5 to TRBJ2-1, with D tentatively TRBD1 (5 bases). The CDR3 contains 12 residues. Between the trimmed V and J ends, which lost 1 base and 9 bases, there was a span of 7 bases. Germline CDR1 LGHNT, CDR2 FRNRAP. CDR3 residues: CASGLAQGEQFF. CDR3 DNA sequence: TGTGCTAGTGGTTTGGCCCAGGGTGAGCAGTTCTTC.

This clone was seen more than once but under ten times. The chain combines TRBV18 with TRBJ1-5, with D perhaps matching TRBD1 (6 bases). Germline V gives CDR1 KGHSH, CDR2 LQKENI. Trimming stripped 2 bases from V and 1 base from J, with 9 bases between. This CDR3 contains 15 residues. The CDR3 sequence: CASSPNGQSNQPQHF. The CDR3 bases are TGTGCCAGCTCACCAAACGGACAGAGCAATCAGCCCCAGCATTTT.

For the CDR3, the DNA is TGTGCCAGCACCCTGGGACAGGGTGGGTTTGATGAAAAACTGTTTTTT. This codes for CASTLGQGGFDEKLFF. This chain joins TRBV5-5 and TRBJ1-4; 9 bases are a match to TRBD1. Germline CDR1 SGHKS, CDR2 YYEKEE (reference sequence). The CDR3 covers 16 residues. V lost 6 bases to trimming and J lost 6 bases; unmatched junction nucleotides: 12.

This rearrangement joins TRBV9 to TRBJ2-5, with 7 bases matching TRBD2. The CDR3 is made up of 15 amino acids. The V gene end was trimmed by 4 bases and the J gene end by 2 bases; junction bases not matched to a gene: 8. Germline CDR1 SGDLS, CDR2 YYNGEE. CDR3 DNA sequence: TGTGCCAGCAGCCGGGACTATCTTGTTCAAGAGACCCAGTACTTC. It codes for CASSRDYLVQETQYF.

V and J are TRBV12-2 and TRBJ2-3; no check of the table's D call, TRBD2, against the DNA was made. TRBV12-2 is labeled a pseudogene. This CDR3 has 17 residues. CDR3: CASRLGDQREGTDTQYF. The CDR3 DNA follows: TGTGCAAGTCGCTTAGGAGACCAGCGGGAGGGCACAGATACGCAGTATTTT.

The rearrangement uses TRBV6-5 and TRBJ1-2; TRBD1 matches at 8 bases. V lost 5 bases and J lost 6; bases outside the gene matches: 8. In germline, CDR1 is MNHEY, CDR2 SVGAGI. The CDR3 has 14 residues. Here the CDR3 reads CASSRERTGNGYTF. The DNA of the CDR3 is TGTGCCAGCAGTCGGGAGAGGACAGGGAATGGCTACACCTTC.

This clone was detected ten times or more. The chain uses TRBV19 and TRBJ2-2; 12 bases agree with TRBD2. V was clipped by 3 bases and J by 7 bases; unmatched bases: 15. This CDR3 contains 19 residues. Germline assignment: CDR1 LNHDA and CDR2 SQIVND (reference sequence). The CDR3 coding sequence is TGTGCCAGTAGTATTTGGTTGCTGACTAGCGGGAGAAATGTCGGGGAGCTGTTTTTT. Translating gives CASSIWLLTSGRNVGELFF.